This T cell receptor (beta chain) stems from a study of response to subunit inactivated influenza vaccine listed by TCRdb under 2018. Turning to the overall study: To follow how T cells responded to a trivalent subunit inactivated influenza vaccine, the researchers relied on deep quantitative profiling of the T cell receptor repertoire. Findings and caveats that apply to the study as a whole: The authors suggested that each seasonal influenza vaccination may recruit only a limited number of new T cells.

To prepare the library, RT-PCR was applied. TCRdb names Illumina HiSeq 2500 as the instrument used. TCRdb passed the public sequencing reads through fastp at Q25 and MiXCR, retaining productive beta sequences. Here each entry gathers all rows of one CDR3 protein and keeps the most common genes and DNA. The sample table shows about half a million distinct CDR3 sequences, and around 8% are seen once. The top ten clones comprise over 10% of the sample. In its sample, this clonotype was seen a few times. The target of this receptor is not known. Base qualities were left out, and no much larger clone turns up one base away. Clipping removes 5 bases from V and 2 bases from J, with 9 as the unmatched junction base count. The CDR3 spans 17 residues, from the cysteine through the phenylalanine. Only the CDR3 DNA stays, 51 bases, in frame from base 1. Via the germline V gene, CDR1 is KGHDR and CDR2 SFDVKD.

The origin of this receptor is a man in his fifties or sixties who received an inactivated influenza vaccine. Donor details come from another sample of the same person, matched by shared clones. The specimen was PBMCs from blood, collected roughly 24 months after vaccination. Recombination linked TRBV24-1 to TRBJ2-2, and TRBD1 matches 8 of the central bases. The DNA sequence follows: TGTGCCACCAGTGCCCTTCCCGGGACAGGAAACACCGGGGAGCTGTTTTTT. This sequence encodes CATSALPGTGNTGELFF.